The 32 T cell receptor beta chains below were found in one sample sequenced in a study of blood T cell repertoires in COVID-19. The assay was immunoSEQ multiplex PCR, and TCRdb's table has in-frame clones only and misses some. The sample carries around 57,000 clones, approximately 88% recorded once. The material sequenced was peripheral blood. The receptor set was obtained from a human donor in a cohort sampled during active COVID-19.

This chain joins TRBV7-9 and TRBJ2-3; 9 bases agree with TRBD2. CDR3 length: 16 amino acids. Germline loops: CDR1 SEHNR, CDR2 FQNEAQ (reference sequence). The J segment lost 3 bases and the V segment lost 6 bases, leaving 10 bases of the junction unmatched. CDR3 bases: TGTGCCAGCAGGGGTGGCGGGAGGGCCGCGACAGATACGCAGTATTTT. It translates to CASRGGGRAATDTQYF.

This clone is labeled medium-sized. In DNA form, the CDR3 reads TGTGCCAGCAGCTTAGGGGAGTCAGGCAAAAATGAGCAGTTCTTC. Residues: CASSLGESGKNEQFF. V usage is TRBV7-9 and J usage is TRBJ2-1; D perhaps matches TRBD2 (5 bases). V lost 1 base to trimming and J lost 7 bases, with 14 bases between them. The CDR3 extends over 15 amino acids. CDR1 and CDR2 (germline): SEHNR, FQNEAQ (reference sequence).

This sequence joins TRBV5-1 and TRBJ1-3; 9 nucleotides line up with TRBD1. The CDR3 is 14 residues long. The V segment lost 4 bases and the J segment 2 bases; nucleotides outside the gene matches: 1. Germline CDR1 and CDR2: SGHRS and YFSETQ. CDR3 DNA: TGCGCCAGCAGCCGGACAGGGGCTGGAAACACCATATATTTT. Translating it yields CASSRTGAGNTIYF.

This chain uses TRBV7-3 with TRBJ2-1, with TRBD2 matching 14 bases. The CDR3 is made up of 17 amino acids. V dropped 5 bases and J dropped 5; count of bases not matched to a gene: 8. Germline loops: CDR1 SGHTA, CDR2 FQGTGA. The CDR3 loop reads CASSATSGRALNNEQFF. CDR3 nucleotide sequence: TGTGCCAGCAGCGCGACTAGCGGGAGGGCCCTTAACAATGAGCAGTTCTTC.

This clone was picked up a small number of times. The gene calls are TRBV14 and TRBJ2-7; D ambiguous. From germline, CDR1 is SGHDN and CDR2 FVKESK. The ends were cut back, 4 bases at V and 2 bases at J, with 3 bases in the middle. The CDR3 covers 11 residues. CDR3 nucleotides: TGTGCCAGCAGCCTAGCCTACGAGCAGTACTTC. It yields the protein CASSLAYEQYF.

The V gene is TRBV10-3, the J gene TRBJ2-5; 7 bases match TRBD2. Germline trimming cut 3 bases from V and 2 bases from J; bases unmatched to any gene: 6. The CDR3 totals 15 residues. The germline V gene has CDR1 ENHRY and CDR2 SYGVKD. The CDR3 here is CAISEASGSQETQYF. CDR3 DNA sequence: TGTGCCATCAGTGAAGCTAGCGGTAGTCAAGAGACCCAGTACTTC.

The rearrangement links TRBV5-6 to TRBJ1-2; TRBD1 matches 9 bases. The trim removed 4 bases at V and 9 bases at J, leaving 4 bases unmatched. CDR1 and CDR2 from the germline V gene are SGHDT and YYEEEE. This CDR3 region has 12 residues. Written as DNA, the CDR3 is TGTGCCAGCAGCCTACAGGGGGCTCGCTACACCTTC. It specifies CASSLQGARYTF.

This sequence joins TRBV6-5 and TRBJ2-3; 12 bases fit TRBD1. This CDR3 has 15 amino acids. J gave up 7 bases and V 2 bases, and 4 bases lay outside the gene matches. Germline CDR1 is MNHEY and CDR2 is SVGAGI. CDR3 nucleotide sequence: TGTGCCAGCAGTTACATGGGACAGGGGGCCTATACGCAGTATTTT. This translates into CASSYMGQGAYTQYF.

The chain links TRBV27 to TRBJ2-3; TRBD2 aligns across 8 bases. Germline CDR1 and CDR2: MNHEY and SMNVEV (reference sequence). The V segment lost 2 bases and the J segment 1 base; nucleotides outside the gene matches: 8. This CDR3 contains 17 residues. The CDR3 DNA reads TGTGCCAGCAGTTTAAATCGCGGCGGGAGGCGCACAGATACGCAGTATTTT. It translates to CASSLNRGGRRTDTQYF.

The chain recombines TRBV14 with TRBJ2-1; 13 nucleotides agree with TRBD2. This CDR3 has 15 amino acids. Germline CDR1 reads SGHDN; CDR2 reads FVKESK. V shed 6 bases, J shed 6 bases, and the junction held 5 bases outside the gene matches. The CDR3 spells CASRLGLAGSNEQFF. DNA for the CDR3: TGTGCCAGCAGACTGGGACTAGCGGGGTCCAATGAGCAGTTCTTC.

The gene calls are TRBV27 and TRBJ1-6, with 11 bases identical to TRBD1. CDR1 MNHEY and CDR2 SMNVEV come from the germline V gene (reference sequence). The CDR3 runs 18 residues. The V gene end was trimmed by 0 bases and the J gene end by 7 bases; junction bases not matched to a gene: 8. For the CDR3, the DNA is TGTGCCAGCAGTTTATCGGACAGGGGGCAGAGGAAGAATTCACCCCTCCACTTT. The encoded protein is CASSLSDRGQRKNSPLHF.

The genes are TRBV7-3 and TRBJ2-3; 9 positions agree with TRBD2. The trim removed 4 bases at V and 3 bases at J, leaving 2 bases unmatched. From germline, CDR1 is SGHTA and CDR2 FQGTGA. CDR3 length: 14 residues. DNA of the CDR3: TGTGCCAGCAGCTCTAGCGGGACTACAGATACGCAGTATTTT. Protein: CASSSSGTTDTQYF.

The rearrangement links TRBV4-1 to TRBJ2-4; D is undetermined. Per germline, CDR1 MGHRA and CDR2 YSYEKL. Trimming cost V 1 base and J 0 bases, with 7 bases left between them. The CDR3 totals 15 residues. The CDR3 DNA reads as TGCGCCAGCAGCCAAGTCGAGTTAGCCAAAAACATTCAGTACTTC. Protein: CASSQVELAKNIQYF.

This rearrangement joins TRBV6-2 or TRBV6-3 to TRBJ1-5; D perhaps matches TRBD1 (5 bases). The V gene's germline CDR1 is MNHEY and CDR2 SVGEGT. V lost 2 bases and J lost 4, with 9 bases in between. The CDR3 spans 14 residues. In DNA form, the CDR3 reads TGTGCCAGCAGTTACCTGGCAGGGAATCAGCCCCAGCATTTT. This codes for CASSYLAGNQPQHF.

The chain has TRBV6-5 and TRBJ1-2; TRBD1 is a possible D gene (5 bases). Germline loops: CDR1 MNHEY, CDR2 SVGAGI. This CDR3 spans 15 amino acids. Deletions cut 2 bases from V and 6 bases from J, with 16 bases between. The CDR3 coding sequence is TGTGCCAGCAGTTACGAGGCGGGGGTACGGAATGGCTACACCTTC. Its translation is CASSYEAGVRNGYTF.

The chain links TRBV4-1 to TRBJ2-5, with TRBD1 identical over 9 bases. Germline loops: CDR1 MGHRA, CDR2 YSYEKL. V lost 1 base and J lost 5; bases outside the gene matches: 2. This CDR3 has 14 amino acids. CDR3 residues: CASSQVGTGETQYF. The CDR3, as DNA: TGCGCCAGCAGCCAAGTGGGGACAGGGGAGACCCAGTACTTC.

This chain links TRBV19 with TRBJ2-1; 9 nucleotides agree with TRBD1. CDR3 length: 15 residues. Germline loops: CDR1 LNHDA, CDR2 SQIVND (reference sequence). V shed 5 bases and J 5 bases; nucleotides not matched to a gene: 7. CDR3 loop: CASSLTGTGHNEQFF. CDR3 DNA sequence: TGTGCCAGTAGTCTTACCGGGACAGGGCACAATGAGCAGTTCTTC.

This chain joins TRBV27 and TRBJ1-6; 7 nucleotides align to TRBD1. The V gene's germline CDR1 is MNHEY and CDR2 SMNVEV (reference sequence). The CDR3 covers 14 residues. V shed 6 bases and J 11 bases; nucleotides not matched to a gene: 10. CDR3 nucleotide sequence: TGTGCCAGCAGATTACCGGGACAGAGCGCACCCCTCCACTTT. Its translation: CASRLPGQSAPLHF.

This chain links TRBV7-2 with TRBJ1-2, with D maybe TRBD1 (5 bases). The ends were cut back, 8 bases at V and 2 bases at J, with 15 bases in the middle. Germline V gene lookup returns CDR1 SGHTA and CDR2 FQGNSA. The length of the CDR3 is 14 residues. The CDR3 protein is CASRSGGGNYGYTF. The CDR3 region has the DNA TGTGCCAGCCGCTCCGGGGGGGGGAACTATGGCTACACCTTC.

This clone was recorded once. The V call is TRBV7-9, the J call TRBJ2-1, with TRBD2 identical over 7 bases. Germline V gives CDR1 SEHNR, CDR2 FQNEAQ (reference sequence). The CDR3 is 15 residues long. V dropped 3 bases and J dropped 1; count of bases not matched to a gene: 3. The CDR3: CASSLGRGSYNEQFF. The CDR3, as DNA: TGTGCCAGCAGCTTGGGGAGGGGTTCCTACAATGAGCAGTTCTTC.

This chain joins TRBV5-1 and TRBJ2-5; TRBD1 is a possible D gene (5 bases). Germline CDR1 is SGHRS and CDR2 is YFSETQ. This CDR3 has 11 amino acids. The V end was cut by 4 bases, the J end by 10 bases, with 11 bases between. The DNA of the CDR3 is TGCGCCAGCAGCCTATCACAGGACCAGTACTTC. It specifies CASSLSQDQYF. Full variable domain (outside the CDR3, taken from reference TRBV5-1 and TRBJ2-5): KAGVTQTPRYLIKTRGQQVTLSCSPISGHRSVSWYQQTPGQGLQFLFEYFSETQRNKGNFPGRFSGRQFSNSRSEMNVSTLELGDSALYLCASSLSQDQYFGPGTRLLVL.

This chain connects TRBV6-5 to TRBJ2-6; unclear D gene. This CDR3 has 14 amino acids. Trimming pared 7 bases from V and 0 bases from J, leaving 7 bases between. Germline V lookup: CDR1 MNHEY, CDR2 SVGAGI. The CDR3 bases are TGTGCCAGCAATAGCCACTCTGGGGCCAACGTCCTGACTTTC. Its translation is CASNSHSGANVLTF.

This chain connects TRBV6-6 to TRBJ1-3, with a weak D call TRBD1 (6 bases). This CDR3 contains 14 residues. V shed 7 bases and J shed 2 bases, with 12 bases lying between them. The germline V gene encodes CDR1 MNHNY and CDR2 SVGAGI (reference sequence). The CDR3 loop reads CASTPQGAGNTIYF. DNA of the CDR3: TGTGCCAGCACCCCACAGGGTGCTGGAAACACCATATATTTT.

This chain's CDR3 is CASSERQLSTDTQYF. CDR3 sequence (DNA): TGTGCCAGCAGTGAAAGACAGCTTTCCACAGATACGCAGTATTTT. The chain uses TRBV27 and TRBJ2-3; D possibly corresponds to TRBD1 (5 bases). The CDR3 has 15 residues. Trimming removed 5 bases at V and 2 bases at J, with 14 bases between. Germline V gene data show CDR1 as MNHEY and CDR2 as SMNVEV (reference sequence).

The rearrangement links TRBV5-6 to TRBJ1-2; 11 nucleotides agree with TRBD1. The length of the CDR3 is 13 residues. Germline-derived CDR1 and CDR2 are SGHDT and YYEEEE. J gave up 4 bases and V 5 bases, and 1 base lay outside the gene matches. CDR3 in DNA: TGTGCCAGCAGTGGGACAGGGGGCTATGGCTACACCTTC. Its protein is CASSGTGGYGYTF.

This clone was seen a few times. V usage is TRBV24-1 and J usage is TRBJ2-1, with D possibly matching TRBD1 (6 bases). V lost 4 bases, J lost 6 bases, and 12 bases lay in between. From germline, CDR1 is KGHDR and CDR2 SFDVKD. This CDR3 spans 14 amino acids. Written as DNA, the CDR3 is TGTGCCACCAGTGACCCGGACAGCCCCAATGAGCAGTTCTTC. As protein: CATSDPDSPNEQFF.

The chain recombines TRBV3-1 (or the pseudogene TRBV3-2) with TRBJ1-5; 9 bases are shared with TRBD1. This CDR3 has 15 amino acids. CDR1 LGHDT and CDR2 YNNKEL come from the germline V gene (reference sequence). The V gene end was trimmed by 1 base and the J gene end by 4 bases; junction bases not matched to a gene: 2. The CDR3 spells CASSQGGTGNQPQHF. CDR3 DNA: TGTGCCAGCAGCCAAGGAGGGACAGGGAATCAGCCCCAGCATTTT.

The chain employs TRBV12-3 or TRBV12-4 and TRBJ2-1, with D tentatively TRBD2 (5 bases). This CDR3 has 13 amino acids. V lost 3 bases, J lost 6 bases, and 9 bases lay in between. The CDR3 DNA reads as TGTGCCAGCAGTTTCGGGGAGTCCAATGAGCAGTTCTTC. It encodes CASSFGESNEQFF.

This clone was detected only once. This chain links TRBV18 with TRBJ2-5; D is uncertain. Trimming left V 3 bases short and J 5 bases short, with 7 bases between. Germline assignment: CDR1 KGHSH and CDR2 LQKENI. The CDR3 loop spans 12 amino acids. The CDR3 sequence: CASSPRGETQYF. The CDR3 DNA is TGTGCCAGCTCACCCCGCGGCGAGACCCAGTACTTC.

This chain connects TRBV4-1 to TRBJ2-7, with TRBD1 as a possible D gene (6 bases). V was pared by 0 bases and J by 2 bases, with 17 bases between. Per germline, CDR1 MGHRA and CDR2 YSYEKL. This CDR3 is built from 17 residues. CDR3 in DNA: TGCGCCAGCAGCCAAGACTCACCAGGGGCAACCCCCTACGAGCAGTACTTC. It yields the protein CASSQDSPGATPYEQYF.

The chain combines TRBV7-2 with TRBJ1-4; 8 bases fit TRBD1. The CDR3 is 15 residues long. The V gene end was trimmed by 5 bases and the J gene end by 5 bases; junction bases not matched to a gene: 7. From germline, CDR1 is SGHTA and CDR2 FQGNSA. The CDR3 bases are TGTGCCAGCAGCCCCTCAGGGGGCGGGAATGAAAAACTGTTTTTT. Protein sequence: CASSPSGGGNEKLFF.

The V and J genes are TRBV7-7 and TRBJ2-1; D is perhaps TRBD1 (6 bases). V shed 5 bases and J shed 0 bases, with 17 bases lying between them. Germline V gene lookup returns CDR1 SSHAT and CDR2 FNYEAQ (reference sequence). The CDR3 runs 17 residues. The DNA for the CDR3 is TGTGCCAGCAGCCATCGCAGGACAGTGAGCTCCTACAATGAGCAGTTCTTC. Its protein product is CASSHRRTVSSYNEQFF.